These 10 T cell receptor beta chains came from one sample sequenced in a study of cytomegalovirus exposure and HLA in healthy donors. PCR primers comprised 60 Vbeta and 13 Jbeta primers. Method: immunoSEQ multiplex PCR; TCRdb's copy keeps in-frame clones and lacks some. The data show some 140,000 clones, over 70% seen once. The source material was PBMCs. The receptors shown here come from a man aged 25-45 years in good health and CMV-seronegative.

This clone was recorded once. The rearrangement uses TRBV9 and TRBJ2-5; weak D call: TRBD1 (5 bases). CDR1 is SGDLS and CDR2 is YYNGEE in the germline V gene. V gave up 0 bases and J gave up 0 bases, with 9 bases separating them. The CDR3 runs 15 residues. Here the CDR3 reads CASSVDPRDQETQYF. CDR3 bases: TGTGCCAGCAGCGTAGATCCCAGGGACCAAGAGACCCAGTACTTC.

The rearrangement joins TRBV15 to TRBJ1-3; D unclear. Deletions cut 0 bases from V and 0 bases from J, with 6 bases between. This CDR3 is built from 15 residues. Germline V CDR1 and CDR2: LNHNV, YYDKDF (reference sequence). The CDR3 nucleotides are TGTGCCACCAGCAGAGATGTGAGCTCTGGAAACACCATATATTTT. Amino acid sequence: CATSRDVSSGNTIYF.

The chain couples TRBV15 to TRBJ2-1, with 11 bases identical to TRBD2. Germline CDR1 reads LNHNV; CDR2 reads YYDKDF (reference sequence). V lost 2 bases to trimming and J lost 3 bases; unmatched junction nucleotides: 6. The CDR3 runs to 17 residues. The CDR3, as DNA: TGTGCCACCAGCAGACTAGAAGGGACTAGCGGCTACAATGAGCAGTTCTTC. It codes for CATSRLEGTSGYNEQFF.

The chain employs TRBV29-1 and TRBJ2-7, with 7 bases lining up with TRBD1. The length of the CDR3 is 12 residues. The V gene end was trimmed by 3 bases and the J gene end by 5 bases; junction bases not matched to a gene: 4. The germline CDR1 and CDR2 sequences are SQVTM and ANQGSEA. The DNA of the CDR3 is TGCAGCGTTGAGAGAGGGGGCGACGAGCAGTACTTC. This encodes CSVERGGDEQYF.

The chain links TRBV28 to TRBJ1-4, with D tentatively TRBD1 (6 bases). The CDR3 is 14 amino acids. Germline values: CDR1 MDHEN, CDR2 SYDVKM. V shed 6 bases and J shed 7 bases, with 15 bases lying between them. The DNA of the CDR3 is TGTGCCAGCAGGCCGCGGGGGCTCGGTGAAAAACTGTTTTTT. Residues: CASRPRGLGEKLFF.

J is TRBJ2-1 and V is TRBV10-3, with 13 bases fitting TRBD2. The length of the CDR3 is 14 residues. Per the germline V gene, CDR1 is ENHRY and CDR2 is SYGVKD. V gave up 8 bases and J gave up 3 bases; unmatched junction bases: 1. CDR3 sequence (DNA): TGTGCCATCGGGACTAGCGGGAACTACAATGAGCAGTTCTTC. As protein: CAIGTSGNYNEQFF.

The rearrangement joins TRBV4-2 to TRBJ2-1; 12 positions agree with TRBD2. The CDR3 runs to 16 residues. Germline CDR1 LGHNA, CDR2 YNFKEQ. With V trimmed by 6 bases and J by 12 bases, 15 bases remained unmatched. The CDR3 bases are TGTGCCAGCAGGGGGGGACTAGCGGGTTACAATGAGGGGCAGTTCTTC. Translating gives CASRGGLAGYNEGQFF.

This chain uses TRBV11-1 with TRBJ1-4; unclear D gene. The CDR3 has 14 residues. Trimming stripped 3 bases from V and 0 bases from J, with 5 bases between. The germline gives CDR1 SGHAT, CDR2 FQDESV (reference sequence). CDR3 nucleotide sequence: TGTGCCAGCAGCTTCGGTGCAACTAATGAAAAACTGTTTTTT. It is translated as CASSFGATNEKLFF.

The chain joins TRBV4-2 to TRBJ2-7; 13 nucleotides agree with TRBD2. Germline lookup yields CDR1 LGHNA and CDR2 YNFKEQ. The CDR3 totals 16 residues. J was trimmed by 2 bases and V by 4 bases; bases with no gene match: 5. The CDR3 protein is CASSRELAGGTYEQYF. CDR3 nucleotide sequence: TGTGCCAGCAGCCGCGAACTAGCGGGGGGGACCTACGAGCAGTACTTC.

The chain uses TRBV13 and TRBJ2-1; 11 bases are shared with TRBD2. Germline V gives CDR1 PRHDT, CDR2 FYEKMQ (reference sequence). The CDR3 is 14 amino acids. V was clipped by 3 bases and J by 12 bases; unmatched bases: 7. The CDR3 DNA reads TGTGCCAGCAGCTTTAGCGGGAGGGCTTTAGGGCAGTTCTTC. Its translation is CASSFSGRALGQFF.